Reported below is one TCR beta chain. A read error may be the cause here, since a much bigger clone is one base away. The record originates from a study of tumor-infiltrating lymphocytes in primary liver carcinoma. Overall study context: With diameters of 4.2 to 10 cm, tumors were stage T1-T3 N0M0. Productive TCRbeta read yields ran from roughly 3.6 to 7.1 million per sample and were similar between tissues.

Germline CDR1 is MGHRA and CDR2 is YSYEKL. Trimming shortened V by 0 bases and J by 3 bases, and 6 bases separated the two germline ends. The CDR3 contains 14 residues. The authors made TCR beta cDNA from 450 to 600 ng total RNA with a constant-region primer. Amplification in three nested multiplex PCR rounds with slightly modified ARM-PCR gave rise to TCR beta libraries. The first two PCR rounds used TRBV1-TRBV30 forward primers with a C-beta reverse primer, roughly 10 cycles each. TCRdb fed the multiplex PCR reads into MiXCR, producing one record per CDR3 protein. The profile shows around 120,000 distinct CDR3 sequences, 55% to 75% of them singletons. Unsorted bulk tissue, roughly 20-33 mg of it, served as the source for co-extraction of RNA and DNA. Patients' primary liver carcinoma was surgically resected.

This sequence originates from a woman aged 60-75 years with primary liver carcinoma and hepatitis B virus infection. The sample taken for sequencing was liver tumor tissue from sampling region 1. The subset here: tumor region T1, superior pole. The chain recombines TRBV4-1 with TRBJ1-5; D gene uncertain. Here the CDR3 DNA reads TGCGCCAGCAGCCAAGATCTCAACAATCAGCCCCAGCATTTT. Protein sequence: CASSQDLNNQPQHF.